What follows describes a single T cell receptor (beta chain). Per the study methods: Reference gene primer amplification in the assay estimated nucleated cell counts. Repertoires were generated with immunoSEQ multiplex PCR, while TCRdb's copy carries only in-frame clones and drops some. That table supplies the V and J calls and clone size; D and trimming were determined from the DNA. Of about 91,000 clones in the sample, around 88% are singletons; the top ten hold roughly 8.1%. The data were obtained in a study of blood T cell repertoires in COVID-19. About the research overall: COVID-19 samples from acute and convalescent phases originated in the United States, Italy and Spain. T cells, B-cell-depleted T cells, or PBMCs provided the cDNA or gDNA that served as material.

CDR3 length: 15 amino acids. Germline trimming cut 2 bases from V and 3 bases from J; bases unmatched to any gene: 6. This receptor was identified in a woman aged 70-85 years with acute or convalescent COVID-19. The sample taken for sequencing was peripheral blood. This chain links TRBV23-1 with TRBJ1-2; TRBD1 agrees at 7 bases. TRBV23-1 is labeled an ORF, and its function is uncertain. The CDR3 is CASSQLQGYDYGYTF. As DNA, the CDR3 is TGCGCCAGCAGTCAACTACAGGGGTACGACTATGGCTACACCTTC.